The 3 T cell receptor beta chains given below trace back to one sample, sequenced in a study of OX40 agonist ivuxolimab in advanced cancers. Clones were sequenced by immunoSEQ multiplex PCR, and TCRdb holds only the in-frame ones, with some missing. The sample has 42,000 or so clones, 84% seen once. The sample here was CD4+ or CD8+ T cells sorted from blood, taken in a trial of the OX40 agonist ivuxolimab. All receptors derive from an adult with an advanced solid tumor such as melanoma, head and neck, liver or kidney cancer.

Only one count was recorded for this clone. The genes are TRBV7-2 and TRBJ1-5; TRBD1 agrees at 9 bases. V lost 5 bases, J lost 7 bases, and 18 bases stayed unmatched. Germline CDR1 SGHTA, CDR2 FQGNSA. This CDR3 comprises 18 residues. The CDR3 sequence is CASSPYSVPQGAEQPQHF. CDR3 DNA: TGTGCCAGCAGCCCCTACTCCGTCCCACAGGGGGCTGAACAGCCCCAGCATTTT.

This sequence joins TRBV28 and TRBJ2-3; unclear D gene. The CDR3 length is 15 residues. Germline V gives CDR1 MDHEN, CDR2 SYDVKM. V lost 5 bases and J lost 2, with 14 bases in between. The CDR3 reads CASSQTPGPTDTQYF. The CDR3 DNA reads as TGTGCCAGCAGTCAAACCCCGGGCCCCACAGATACGCAGTATTTT. Full variable domain (rest looked up from reference TRBV28 and TRBJ2-3): DVKVTQSSRYLVKRTGEKVFLECVQDMDHENMFWYRQDPGLGLRLIYFSYDVKMKEKGDIPEGYSVSREKKERFSLILESASTNQTSMYLCASSQTPGPTDTQYFGPGTRLTVL.

The chain employs TRBV18 and TRBJ2-2, with a tentative D call TRBD2 (5 bases). The CDR3 extends over 15 amino acids. Germline V gives CDR1 KGHSH, CDR2 LQKENI. The V and J ends lost 2 bases and 5 bases respectively, with 12 bases between them. CDR3 protein: CASSPGLQETGELFF. Here the CDR3 DNA reads TGTGCCAGCTCACCAGGACTCCAGGAAACCGGGGAGCTGTTTTTT.